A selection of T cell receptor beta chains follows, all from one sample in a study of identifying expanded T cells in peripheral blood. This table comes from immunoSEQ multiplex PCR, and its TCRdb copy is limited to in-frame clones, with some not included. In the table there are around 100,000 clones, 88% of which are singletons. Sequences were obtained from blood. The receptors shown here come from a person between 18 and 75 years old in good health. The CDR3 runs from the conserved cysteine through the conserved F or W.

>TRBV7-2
CASSLSAAGTDTQYF
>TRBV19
CASSPRDRGSNQPQHF
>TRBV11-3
CASSLARDRYNEQFF
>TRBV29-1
CSVCPAGETQYF
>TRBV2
CARGQGSSYEQYF
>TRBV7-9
CASSSSGANYGYTF
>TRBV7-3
CASSFTGYGDTEAFF
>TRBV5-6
CASRRDRDPEAFF
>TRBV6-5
CASSSRLVSTDTQYF
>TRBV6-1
CASSDLRTGGVKNIQYF
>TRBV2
CASSQGLAGHYEQYF
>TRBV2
CASSEQGPEVDEQFF
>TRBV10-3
CAITIGLAGGSNEQFF
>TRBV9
CASSEADLRGTEAFF